The rows below give T cell receptor beta chains drawn from one sample of a study of blood T cell repertoires in COVID-19. The data were produced by immunoSEQ multiplex PCR, yet TCRdb's version contains in-frame clones alone and is incomplete. The repertoire holds around 380,000 clones, with 70% to 90% as singletons. The sequenced material came from PBMCs or T cells enriched from blood (not recorded which). These receptors all come from a young man who had recovered from COVID-19. Each CDR3 is given with its conserved first and last residue. A D gene is named only where the DNA matches it firmly. Clone size is stated in some rows and not others, as once, few, many or a class when expanded.

>TRBD1|TRBV5-1|TRBJ2-5|-
CASSPGQVVETQYF
TGCGCCAGCAGCCCGGGACAGGTCGTGGAGACCCAGTACTTC
>-|TRBV27|TRBJ2-3|-
CASSLWQGADTQYF
TGTGCCAGCAGTTTATGGCAGGGTGCAGATACGCAGTATTTT
>TRBD2|TRBV7-9|TRBJ2-1|once
CASSLVAGGQDEQFF
TGTGCCAGCAGCTTAGTGGCGGGGGGGCAAGATGAGCAGTTCTTC
>TRBD2|TRBV11-2|TRBJ2-5|-
CASSQRRLAGGETQYF
TGTGCCAGCAGCCAAAGACGACTAGCGGGGGGGGAGACCCAGTACTTC
>TRBD1|TRBV7-9|TRBJ1-1|-
CASSASTGKTHEAFF
TGTGCCAGCAGCGCATCGACAGGGAAAACCCACGAAGCTTTCTTT
>TRBD2|TRBV10-3|TRBJ2-3|-
CAISEQGGSDTQYF
TGTGCCATCAGTGAGCAGGGAGGGTCAGATACGCAGTATTTT
>-|TRBV30|TRBJ2-7|-
CAWNLETGGAQEQYF
TGTGCCTGGAACCTCGAAACAGGTGGGGCCCAGGAGCAGTACTTC
>-|TRBV7-9|TRBJ1-2|-
CASSYGELYGYTF
TGTGCCAGCAGTTACGGAGAATTATATGGCTACACCTTC
>-|TRBV5-5|TRBJ2-1|once
CASSLDSFWAASSSYNEQFF
TGTGCCAGCAGCTTGGATAGTTTCTGGGCAGCTTCGAGCTCCTACAATGAGCAGTTCTTC
>TRBD1|TRBV2|TRBJ2-5|-
CASSVGGQGETQYF
TGTGCCAGCAGTGTCGGGGGACAGGGGGAGACCCAGTACTTC
>-|TRBV19|TRBJ2-1|-
CASSIGLHNEQFF
TGTGCCAGTAGTATAGGACTCCACAATGAGCAGTTCTTC
>-|TRBV18|TRBJ2-1|few
CASSEQLNNEQFF
TGTGCCAGCTCAGAACAGCTGAACAATGAGCAGTTCTTC
>-|TRBV19|TRBJ1-5|once
CAIRAVGGPFSNQPQHF
TGTGCCATCCGAGCGGTAGGGGGACCCTTTAGCAATCAGCCCCAGCATTTT
>-|TRBV5-1|TRBJ1-1|-
CASSPPGAYTEAFF
TGCGCCAGCAGCCCGCCAGGGGCGTACACTGAAGCTTTCTTT
>-|TRBV6-2/TRBV6-3|TRBJ2-3|-
CASSYSRTSSTDTQYF
TGTGCCAGCAGTTATAGCAGGACTTCTAGCACAGATACGCAGTATTTT
>-|TRBV7-2|TRBJ2-3|-
CAISRSRGSDTQYF
TGTGCCATAAGTCGCTCCCGGGGGTCAGATACGCAGTATTTT
>-|TRBV7-8|TRBJ1-1|-
CASTYGTEAFF
TGTGCCAGCACTTACGGGACTGAAGCTTTCTTT
>-|TRBV10-1|TRBJ1-1|-
CASSAGGNTEAFF
TGCGCCAGCAGTGCTGGAGGGAACACTGAAGCTTTCTTT
>-|TRBV24-1|TRBJ2-7|-
CATNFMGDSYEQYF
TGTGCCACCAATTTCATGGGCGACTCCTACGAGCAGTACTTC
>-|TRBV7-9|TRBJ2-3|-
CASSLGLFQGGTDTQYF
TGTGCCAGCAGCTTAGGTCTTTTTCAGGGCGGCACAGATACGCAGTATTTT
>TRBD1|TRBV3-1/TRBV3-2|TRBJ1-2|-
CASSQDRQGVGVGYTF
TGTGCCAGCAGCCAAGACCGACAGGGGGTCGGTGTTGGCTACACCTTC
>TRBD1|TRBV3-1/TRBV3-2|TRBJ2-7|few
CASSTRTGRLDEQYF
TGTGCCAGCAGCACCCGGACAGGGAGGTTGGACGAGCAGTACTTC
>TRBD1|TRBV28|TRBJ1-2|-
CASKTGGAYGYTF
TGTGCCAGTAAGACAGGGGGCGCCTATGGCTACACCTTC
>-|TRBV2|TRBJ1-1|-
CANPRPGSNTEAFF
TGTGCCAACCCACGGCCAGGGTCTAACACTGAAGCTTTCTTT
>TRBD2|TRBV2|TRBJ2-1|-
CASRRLAGGYNEQFF
TGTGCCAGCAGAAGACTAGCGGGGGGGTACAATGAGCAGTTCTTC
>-|TRBV7-3|TRBJ2-1|-
CASSLTGGYEQFF
TGTGCCAGCAGCTTAACAGGGGGATATGAGCAGTTCTTC
>TRBD2|TRBV3-1/TRBV3-2|TRBJ2-5|-
CASSLGLQETQYF
TGTGCCAGCAGCTTGGGACTACAAGAGACCCAGTACTTC
>-|TRBV12-3/TRBV12-4|TRBJ2-3|once
CASRRGDTQYF
TGTGCCAGCAGGAGGGGGGATACGCAGTATTTT